This TCR beta chain was documented in a study of shared clonotypes between healthy human individuals (TCRdb year 2020). For the study in its entirety: The cohort included a few men and two women between 18 and 49 years of age. Per donor, three plates each were used for CD4 naive and CD4 memory, two for CD8 naive, and one for CD8 memory. To estimate repertoire size and how much clonotype sharing occurs between individuals, the study deeply sequenced the blood TCR repertoires of several healthy adults. To increase sequencing depth and limit assay-specific biases, TCR repertoire library preparation and sequencing were carried out by different laboratories using diverse techniques. Per donor, leukapheresis produced somewhere between about 0.85 and 9.5 billion PBMCs. Study-level results and caveats: Even with the large sequencing depth, rarefaction of the sorted-subset datasets indicated that sequencing was incomplete. Compared with non-shared clonotypes, clonotypes shared by all four sorted-subset donors had higher generation probabilities. The small number of donors limited the genetic and exposure-history diversity represented. Only blood was sampled, and tissue TCR repertoires likely differ from those in blood. Pairwise subsampling indicated that sequencing depth was expected to affect the degree of clonotype sharing among donors. Estimated clonotype richness was generally larger for naive than for memory subsets. Across several donors, approximately 5% of naive CD4, roughly 3.4% of naive CD8, approximately 2.5% of memory CD4, and approximately 0.4% of memory CD8 clonotypes were shared.

The CDR3 spans 15 residues, from the cysteine through the phenylalanine. The entry retains the CDR3 DNA only, 45 bases that are in frame from base 1. After removal of 4 bases from V and 2 bases from J, the junction retains 2 bases not matched to a gene. The CDR1 and CDR2 encoded by the germline V gene (reference sequence) are SEHNR and FQNEAQ. TCR CDR3 regions were amplified from genomic DNA by multiplex PCR using the deep immunoSEQ assay. Extracted genomic DNA from each cell subset was spread evenly across all wells of several immunoSEQ 96-well plates, with each plate serving as a replicate. For sorted subsets, approximately 200 ng of genomic DNA, equivalent to roughly 30,000 T cell genomes, went into each replicate PCR. Purified libraries were measured with a Qubit 3.0 fluorometer, size-checked on a Bioanalyzer 2100, and measured again with the KAPA Library Quantification kit. A separate single-read 150-cycle Illumina NextSeq 550 flow cell was used to sequence each immunoSEQ 96-well plate. As for the original processing: Because the immunoSEQ output held only junctional sequences and lacked quality scores, the filtering could not match the filtering applied to full-length reads. To assign V/J genes and CDR3, sequences were annotated against IMGT germline references using PyIR, a Python wrapper for IgBLAST v1.9. Any read was removed if the V/J assignment was weak (E-value above 1e-6), the CDR3 was missing, or the read contained stop codons, out-of-frame junctions, or ambiguous translated residues. V3J clonotypes were defined as sequences sharing the same inferred V gene, J gene, and CDR3 amino acid sequence. Percentage overlap between repertoires was calculated by dividing the number of shared unique clonotypes by the size of the smaller repertoire. RTK rarefaction, the Chao1 estimator, and Recon v2.1 estimates of unobserved clonotypes were used to assess repertoire richness. For all TCRbeta clonotypes obtained by the gDNA method from a few donors, generation probabilities were computed with OLGA. In TCRdb, the immuneACCESS table is reduced to in-frame sequences with V and J assigned. These tables do not hold every clone; where another copy was compared, an unresolved V gene accounts for under half, and the others remain unexplained. V and J calls and clone size follow that table, whereas D and trimming were derived from the DNA. The sample contains about 2.4 million clones, roughly 93% of them found a single time. The leading ten clones occupy around 0.37% of the sample.

The donors were healthy, HIV-negative adults with no recently reported acute infections or vaccinations. Every donor was a Caucasian adult residing in Nashville, Tennessee, USA. CD4+ T cells were enriched by magnetic negative selection, after which naive cells were positively selected on CD45RA and the negative fraction was taken as the memory subset. Blood was obtained by leukapheresis, after which PBMCs were separated by Ficoll-Histopaque density gradient centrifugation and cryopreserved in liquid nitrogen vapor phase. Analytical flow cytometry was used to check the purity and quantity of every magnetically sorted T cell population. From each sorted fraction, genomic DNA was isolated and quantified by UV absorbance on a Nanodrop 2000c. A note on this clone: There is no known antigen for this receptor. No quality values exist for individual bases; no much larger clone is one base distant.

Sequencing used naive CD4+ T cells from PBMCs. The cell subset or site label of this sample denotes: CD45RA+ positively selected. The sequence links TRBV7-9 to TRBJ2-1; 10 bases in the middle match TRBD1. The sequence was obtained from a man younger than 35 in good health. Some clones in this sample may be carry-over from other donors' samples. The nucleotide sequence reads as follows: TGTGCCAGCAGCTCGGGACAGGGGACCTACAATGAGCAGTTCTTC. Protein translation: CASSSGQGTYNEQFF.